One and the same sample provided the 29 T cell receptor beta chains below, sequenced in a study of cytomegalovirus exposure and HLA in healthy donors. A multiplex PCR was run with 60 Vbeta primers and 13 Jbeta primers. Measured with immunoSEQ multiplex PCR; TCRdb has only the in-frame clones, and not every one. The sample consists of under 100,000 clones, more than 65% of them appearing once. Source material: PBMCs. The receptors were sampled from a human donor in good health.

This clone was observed a few times. This sequence joins TRBV2 and TRBJ1-4; D ambiguous. Germline V gene data show CDR1 as SNHLY and CDR2 as FYNNEI. The CDR3 runs 14 residues. V was pared by 3 bases and J by 10 bases, with 15 bases between. The CDR3 sequence is CASSDSGGVGKLFF. Written as DNA, the CDR3 is TGTGCCAGCAGTGACTCGGGCGGGGTAGGAAAACTGTTTTTT.

This clone was found a few times. The V and J genes are TRBV5-1 and TRBJ1-2, with 8 nucleotides matching TRBD1. The germline gives CDR1 SGHRS, CDR2 YFSETQ. The CDR3 extends over 16 amino acids. The J segment lost 1 base and the V segment lost 3 bases, leaving 8 bases of the junction unmatched. This CDR3 reads CASSSKTGEGNYGYTF. CDR3 nucleotide sequence: TGCGCCAGCAGCTCCAAGACAGGGGAGGGTAACTATGGCTACACCTTC.

This chain links TRBV2 with TRBJ2-5, with 9 bases lining up with TRBD2. CDR1 is SNHLY and CDR2 is FYNNEI in the germline V gene. This CDR3 has 16 residues. V shed 0 bases and J 3 bases; nucleotides not matched to a gene: 5. In DNA form, the CDR3 reads TGTGCCAGCAGTGAAGCGCTGGGACTAGCAGAAGAGACCCAGTACTTC. Its protein product is CASSEALGLAEETQYF.

This clone was observed a handful of times. V and J are TRBV27 and TRBJ2-7; a possible D gene is TRBD1 (6 bases). The CDR3 runs to 14 residues. Looked up from germline, CDR1 is MNHEY and CDR2 is SMNVEV (reference sequence). V shed 4 bases and J shed 0 bases, with 10 bases lying between them. This CDR3 reads CASSSQGFSYEQYF. The CDR3 DNA reads TGTGCCAGCAGTTCACAGGGCTTCTCCTACGAGCAGTACTTC.

This sequence joins TRBV29-1 and TRBJ2-7; 8 bases map to TRBD2. V lost 6 bases, J lost 3 bases, and 4 bases stayed unmatched. The V gene's germline CDR1 is SQVTM and CDR2 ANQGSEA. The CDR3 contains 12 residues. CDR3 in DNA: TGCAGCGTAACGGGAGGGTTCTACGAGCAGTACTTC. Translation: CSVTGGFYEQYF.

The V and J genes are TRBV7-6 and TRBJ1-5, with 7 bases lining up with TRBD1. The trim removed 5 bases at V and 2 bases at J, leaving 3 bases unmatched. This CDR3 contains 14 residues. Germline CDR1 reads SGHVS; CDR2 reads FNYEAQ. The chain's CDR3 is CASSPDRGNQPQHF. The CDR3 coding sequence is TGTGCCAGCAGCCCAGACAGGGGCAATCAGCCCCAGCATTTT.

The chain joins TRBV19 to TRBJ1-1; D unresolved. This CDR3 region has 13 residues. Germline V CDR1 and CDR2: LNHDA, SQIVND (reference sequence). The V end lost 4 bases, the J end lost 3 bases, and 9 bases lay between the germline ends. The CDR3 DNA sequence: TGTGCCAGTAGTACCACAGCCTACACTGAAGCTTTCTTT. Residues: CASSTTAYTEAFF. The full variable domain, its missing parts supplied by reference TRBV19 and TRBJ1-1, is DGGITQSPKYLFRKEGQNVTLSCEQNLNHDAMYWYRQDPGQGLRLIYYSQIVNDFQKGDIAEGYSVSREKKESFPLTVTSAQKNPTAFYLCASSTTAYTEAFFGQGTRLTVV.

This clone was observed a handful of times. The chain links TRBV25-1 to TRBJ2-1, with 7 bases that match TRBD1. Trimming removed 5 bases from V and 3 bases from J; junction bases left unmatched: 4. This CDR3 contains 14 residues. CDR1 and CDR2 (germline): MGHDK, SYGVNS. CDR3 coding DNA: TGTGCCAGCAGTTACAGGGGCTACTACAATGAGCAGTTCTTC. Translated: CASSYRGYYNEQFF. Variable domain in full (rest from reference TRBV25-1 and TRBJ2-1): EADIYQTPRYLVIGTGKKITLECSQTMGHDKMYWYQQDPGMELHLIHYSYGVNSTEKGDLSSESTVSRIRTEHFPLTLESARPSHTSQYLCASSYRGYYNEQFFGPGTRLTVL.

The chain employs TRBV19 and TRBJ1-5; 7 positions agree with TRBD1. J gave up 4 bases and V 1 base, and 7 bases lay outside the gene matches. This CDR3 is 16 amino acids long. The germline gives CDR1 LNHDA, CDR2 SQIVND (reference sequence). CDR3 in amino acids: CASSIVAGGGNQPQHF. The CDR3 DNA sequence: TGTGCCAGTAGTATAGTCGCAGGGGGTGGGAATCAGCCCCAGCATTTT.

The DNA for the CDR3 is TGTGCCAGCAGCTTAGCTGGCACCTCCTACGAGCAGTACTTC. Translated, it gives CASSLAGTSYEQYF. The chain couples TRBV7-6 to TRBJ2-7; the D is unclear. This CDR3 has 14 amino acids. The V gene's germline CDR1 is SGHVS and CDR2 FNYEAQ. The V end lost 0 bases, the J end lost 0 bases, and 6 bases lay between the germline ends.

The chain carries TRBV6-1 and TRBJ2-5; D possibly corresponds to TRBD1 (6 bases). The DNA end is a closer match to TRBJ2-7, so the J assignment may be wrong. There are 15 residues in the CDR3. The V gene's germline CDR1 is MNHNS and CDR2 SASEGT. CDR3 loop: CASTVGWQGSHEQYF. CDR3 DNA sequence: TGTGCCAGCACCGTTGGATGGCAGGGGAGCCACGAGCAGTACTTC.

The chain carries TRBV10-1 and TRBJ2-1, with TRBD1 matching over 9 bases. Unmatched junction bases numbered 2, after V lost 5 bases and J lost 0 bases. This CDR3 region has 15 residues. The germline CDR1 and CDR2 sequences are WNHNN and SYGVQD (reference sequence). CDR3 region: CASSTGGSSYNEQFF. CDR3 in DNA: TGCGCCAGCAGTACAGGGGGCAGCTCCTACAATGAGCAGTTCTTC.

The genes are TRBV7-8 and TRBJ2-1; the D gene is possibly TRBD2 (6 bases). The CDR3 covers 15 residues. V gave up 7 bases and J gave up 1 base, with 14 bases separating them. In germline, CDR1 is SGHVS, CDR2 FQNEAQ. The CDR3 sequence is CASNLDSGSYNEQFF. In DNA form, the CDR3 reads TGTGCCAGCAACCTTGACAGCGGGTCCTACAATGAGCAGTTCTTC.

The chain employs TRBV7-7 and TRBJ1-1; unclear D gene. Germline V lookup: CDR1 SSHAT, CDR2 FNYEAQ (reference sequence). Trimming took off 2 bases at V and 1 base at J, with 5 bases between the two ends. The CDR3 consists of 13 residues. In DNA form, the CDR3 reads TGTGCCAGCAGCTTACAGGAGAACACTGAAGCTTTCTTT. Translated, it gives CASSLQENTEAFF.

The rearrangement uses TRBV12-5 and TRBJ2-1; 10 bases map to TRBD1. Germline loops: CDR1 LGHNT, CDR2 FRNRAP. The J segment lost 3 bases and the V segment lost 6 bases, leaving 8 bases of the junction unmatched. The CDR3 loop spans 16 amino acids. CDR3 region: CASGDPGTGVYNEQFF. In nucleotides, the CDR3 is TGTGCTAGTGGCGATCCCGGGACAGGGGTCTACAATGAGCAGTTCTTC.

CDR3 amino acids: CASSARQGSNTEAFF. As DNA, the CDR3 is TGTGCCAGCAGCGCCCGACAGGGATCGAACACTGAAGCTTTCTTT. The chain uses TRBV11-2 and TRBJ1-1, with 7 bases identical to TRBD1. Germline V CDR1 and CDR2: SGHAT, FQNNGV. This CDR3 is 15 amino acids long. J gave up 1 base and V 5 bases, and 7 bases lay outside the gene matches.

This clone was picked up a small number of times. The chain combines TRBV5-6 with TRBJ1-1; 9 positions agree with TRBD1. Per the germline V gene, CDR1 is SGHDT and CDR2 is YYEEEE. The CDR3 has 16 amino acids. V was pared by 4 bases and J by 4 bases, with 11 bases of the junction left unmatched. The CDR3 DNA sequence: TGTGCCAGCAGCGGAGGGACAGGGTATGGGTCCACTGAAGCTTTCTTT. It specifies CASSGGTGYGSTEAFF.

This clone was observed a few times. The V and J genes are TRBV30 and TRBJ1-3; D not certain. The V end was cut by 3 bases, the J end by 8 bases, with 8 bases between. The CDR3 contains 11 residues. Per germline, CDR1 GTSNPN and CDR2 SVGIG (reference sequence). The CDR3 reads CAWRQLDTIYF. For the CDR3, the DNA is TGTGCCTGGAGACAGTTGGACACCATATATTTT.

V and J are TRBV6-6 and TRBJ2-7; 7 bases are a match to TRBD1. V trimming: 4 bases; J trimming: 4 bases; junction bases outside the gene matches: 4. This CDR3 has 13 residues. The V gene's germline CDR1 is MNHNY and CDR2 SVGAGI (reference sequence). The CDR3 nucleotides are TGTGCCAGCAGTTCGGACAGGCCGTACGAGCAGTACTTC. It translates to CASSSDRPYEQYF.

Only one count was recorded for this clone. Other DNA sequences of this sample code for an identical CDR3. CDR3 amino acids: CATSGEGLPGETQYF. The CDR3 DNA reads TGTGCCACCAGCGGGGAGGGGCTTCCAGGGGAGACGCAGTATTTT. V usage is TRBV15 and J usage is TRBJ2-3, with a possible D match to TRBD2 (7 bases). The CDR3 is 15 amino acids. Germline values: CDR1 LNHNV, CDR2 YYDKDF (reference sequence). The ends were cut back, 5 bases at V and 9 bases at J, with 21 bases in the middle. The entire variable domain, with the rest obtained from reference TRBV15 and TRBJ2-3, is as follows: DAMVIQNPRYQVTQFGKPVTLSCSQTLNHNVMYWYQQKSSQAPKLLFHYYDKDFNNEADTPDNFQSRRPNTSFCFLDIRSPGLGDTAMYLCATSGEGLPGETQYFGPGTRLTVL.

This clone was observed once. The CDR3: CASSLSTGGYNEQFF. CDR3 bases: TGTGCCAGCAGTTTATCGACAGGGGGGTACAATGAGCAGTTCTTC. The V and J genes are TRBV27 and TRBJ2-1; 9 positions agree with TRBD1. This CDR3 has 15 amino acids. J was trimmed by 4 bases and V by 0 bases; bases with no gene match: 1. The germline V gene has CDR1 MNHEY and CDR2 SMNVEV (reference sequence).

This chain uses TRBV6-5 with TRBJ2-1; 10 bases line up with TRBD2. The CDR3 length is 15 residues. V shed 8 bases and J 6 bases; nucleotides not matched to a gene: 10. In germline, CDR1 is MNHEY, CDR2 SVGAGI. Written as DNA, the CDR3 is TGTGCCAGCGCCAAGGGTAGCGGGGGGCCCAATGAGCAGTTCTTC. It is translated as CASAKGSGGPNEQFF.

CDR3 bases: TGTGCCAGCAGTTTTCACCTAGGACAGGGTGTGAACGGCTACACCTTC. This codes for CASSFHLGQGVNGYTF. The chain couples TRBV27 to TRBJ1-2; TRBD1 agrees at 8 bases. Trimming took 3 bases from V and 8 from J; bases not matched to a gene: 14. CDR3 size: 16 residues. Germline assignment: CDR1 MNHEY and CDR2 SMNVEV (reference sequence).

This clone has more than one count but fewer than ten. The chain recombines TRBV2 with TRBJ2-7; 9 bases match TRBD2. Germline V lookup: CDR1 SNHLY, CDR2 FYNNEI. The CDR3 extends over 19 amino acids. V was pared by 4 bases and J by 7 bases, with 23 bases of the junction left unmatched. CDR3 loop: CASSVGGRAWVSDQSEQYF. As DNA, the CDR3 is TGTGCCAGCAGTGTAGGCGGGAGGGCCTGGGTGTCGGACCAATCGGAGCAGTACTTC.

This chain uses TRBV7-9 with TRBJ2-6; TRBD2 aligns across 9 bases. Germline V CDR1 and CDR2: SEHNR, FQNEAQ (reference sequence). Trimming removed 2 bases from V and 3 bases from J; junction bases left unmatched: 8. The CDR3 is 18 amino acids. This CDR3 is CASSLRRGGRVGANVLTF. The CDR3 DNA reads as TGTGCCAGCAGCTTAAGGCGGGGGGGCCGGGTTGGGGCCAACGTCCTGACTTTC.

The chain uses TRBV10-3 and TRBJ2-4, with D hard to call. Between the trimmed V and J ends, which lost 0 bases and 0 bases, there was a span of 3 bases. This CDR3 comprises 14 residues. Germline values: CDR1 ENHRY, CDR2 SYGVKD. The chain's CDR3 is CAISESSAKNIQYF. The CDR3 DNA follows: TGTGCCATCAGTGAGTCCTCAGCCAAAAACATTCAGTACTTC.

V gene TRBV6-6 combines with J gene TRBJ1-1; 7 bases agree with TRBD1. This CDR3 is 13 amino acids long. Germline CDR1 is MNHNY and CDR2 is SVGAGI (reference sequence). After removal of 7 bases from V and 1 base from J, the junction contained 3 bases not matched to a gene. This CDR3 reads CASNSGGNTEAFF. The CDR3 DNA is TGTGCCAGCAACTCAGGGGGGAACACTGAAGCTTTCTTT.

The chain couples TRBV6-6 to TRBJ1-3; 9 bases are a match to TRBD1. Germline V gives CDR1 MNHNY, CDR2 SVGAGI (reference sequence). V was clipped by 8 bases and J by 0 bases; unmatched bases: 5. The CDR3 totals 15 residues. For the CDR3, the DNA is TGTGCCAGCGGACCACAGGGGGCCTCTGGAAACACCATATATTTT. Translated, it gives CASGPQGASGNTIYF.

The chain joins TRBV5-4 to TRBJ2-7; 8 nucleotides match TRBD2. Germline lookup yields CDR1 SGHNT and CDR2 YYREEE (reference sequence). The junction had 6 bases not matched to a gene; V was cut back by 4 bases and J by 3 bases. The CDR3 loop spans 14 amino acids. CDR3 amino acids: CASSPGGARYEQYF. As DNA, the CDR3 is TGTGCCAGCAGCCCCGGGGGGGCCCGCTACGAGCAGTACTTC.